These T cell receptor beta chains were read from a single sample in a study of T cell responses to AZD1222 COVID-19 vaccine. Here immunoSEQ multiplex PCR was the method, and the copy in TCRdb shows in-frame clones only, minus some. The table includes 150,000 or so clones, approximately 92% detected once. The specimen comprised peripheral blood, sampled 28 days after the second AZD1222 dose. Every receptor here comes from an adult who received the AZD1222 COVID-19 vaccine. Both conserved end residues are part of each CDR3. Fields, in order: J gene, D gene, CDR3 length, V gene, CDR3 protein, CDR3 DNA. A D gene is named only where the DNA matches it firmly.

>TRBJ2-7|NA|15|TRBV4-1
CASSQDRGDAYEQYF
TGCGCCAGCAGCCAAGATAGGGGCGACGCCTACGAGCAGTACTTC
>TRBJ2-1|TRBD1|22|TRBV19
CASSDRGARGGSVGNPYNEQFF
TGTGCCAGTAGTGACAGGGGTGCTAGAGGAGGCTCGGTGGGAAATCCCTACAATGAGCAGTTCTTC
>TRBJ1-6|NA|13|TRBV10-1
CASSSSYNSPLHF
TGCGCCAGCAGTTCTTCATATAATTCACCCCTCCACTTT
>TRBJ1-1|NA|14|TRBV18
CASSRRTVNTEAFF
TGTGCCAGCTCACGCCGGACAGTGAACACTGAAGCTTTCTTT
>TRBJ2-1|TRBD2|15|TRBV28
CASSSAGVGYNEQFF
TGTGCCAGCAGTTCCGCGGGAGTGGGCTACAATGAGCAGTTCTTC
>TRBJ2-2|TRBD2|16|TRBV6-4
CASSAEAGVYTGELFF
TGTGCCAGCAGTGCCGAAGCGGGAGTTTACACCGGGGAGCTGTTTTTT
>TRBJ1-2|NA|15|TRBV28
CASSLFAGAGGGYTF
TGTGCCAGCAGTTTATTTGCTGGGGCCGGGGGTGGCTACACCTTC
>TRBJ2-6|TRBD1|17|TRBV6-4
CASSERGQGTGANVLTF
TGTGCCAGCAGTGAAAGGGGGCAGGGTACTGGGGCCAACGTCCTGACTTTC
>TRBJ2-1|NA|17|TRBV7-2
CASSLAPQGSSYNEQFF
TGTGCCAGCAGCTTGGCCCCTCAGGGGAGCTCCTACAATGAGCAGTTCTTC
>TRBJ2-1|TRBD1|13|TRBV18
CASSPGTDNEQFF
TGTGCCAGCTCACCGGGGACAGACAATGAGCAGTTCTTC
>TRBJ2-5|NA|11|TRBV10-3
CAIRDQETQYF
TGTGCCATCAGGGACCAAGAGACCCAGTACTTC
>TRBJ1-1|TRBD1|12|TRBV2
CASSEDRGEAFF
TGTGCCAGCAGCGAAGACAGGGGCGAAGCTTTCTTT